Listed below are T cell receptor beta chains from one sample, sequenced in a study of blood T cell repertoires in COVID-19. The protocol was immunoSEQ multiplex PCR, while the TCRdb copy is restricted to in-frame clones and leaves out a portion. The table records about 94,000 clones, 80% of them present only once. The sample consisted of peripheral blood. Receptors were obtained from a human donor in a cohort sampled during active COVID-19. CDR3s include the opening cysteine and the closing phenylalanine or tryptophan. A D gene is named only where the DNA matches it firmly. Clone size is stated in some rows and not others, as once, few, many or a class when expanded.

V gene	J gene	clone size	D gene	CDR3 DNA	CDR3 protein
TRBV12-3/TRBV12-4	TRBJ1-1	.	.	TGTGCCAGCAGTCAGACATGGGAGGGTGAAGCTTTCTTT	CASSQTWEGEAFF
TRBV3-1/TRBV3-2	TRBJ2-7	.	TRBD2	TGTGCCAGCAGCCAAGCTAGCGGGAGGGACGAGCAGTACTTC	CASSQASGRDEQYF
TRBV29-1	TRBJ2-5	.	TRBD1	TGCAGCGTTGAACAAACGTTTGGACAGGACAAAGAGACCCAGTACTTC	CSVEQTFGQDKETQYF
TRBV18	TRBJ2-1	.	TRBD1	TGTGCCAGCTCACCGCAGGGACAGGGGGCCTATGAGCAGTTCTTC	CASSPQGQGAYEQFF
TRBV20-1	TRBJ1-1	.	.	TGCAGTGCTAGTCCCAAGAACACTGAAGCTTTCTTT	CSASPKNTEAFF
TRBV3-1/TRBV3-2	TRBJ2-1	.	.	TGTGCCAGCAGCCAAGTAGGGGACTCAAACAATGAGCAGTTCTTC	CASSQVGDSNNEQFF
TRBV27	TRBJ1-4	.	.	TGTGCCAGCGGGGGGAGGGGGAATGAAAAACTGTTTTTT	CASGGRGNEKLFF
TRBV19	TRBJ1-5	.	.	TGTGCCAGTAGTATGGTCTCCGGGACTCCCCAGCATTTT	CASSMVSGTPQHF
TRBV28	TRBJ1-3	.	.	TGTGCCAGCAGTTTATGGGCGGGATCGGGAAACACCATATATTTT	CASSLWAGSGNTIYF
TRBV11-1	TRBJ2-7	.	.	TGTGCCAGCAGCCTACAGGGCCCTGGGGAGCAGTACTTC	CASSLQGPGEQYF
TRBV28	TRBJ1-4	.	TRBD1	TGTGCCGCGGGGGGGACAGGGGCGGAAAAACTGTTTTTT	CAAGGTGAEKLFF
TRBV10-1	TRBJ2-5	.	.	TGCGCCAGCGGGCAGGGAGAGACCCAGTACTTC	CASGQGETQYF
TRBV15	TRBJ1-6	.	.	TGTGCCACCAGCAGAGCCCCAATAGGGGGAAATTCACCCCTCCACTTT	CATSRAPIGGNSPLHF
TRBV21-1	TRBJ2-7	.	.	TGTGCCAGCAGCAGGCGGGGACTAGCGGGCCCTAACCAAGGTCGTTACGAGCAGTACTTC	CASSRRGLAGPNQGRYEQYF
TRBV18	TRBJ1-1	.	.	TGTGCCAGCTCACCACCGGGCGGGGTAGTGGTTGAAGCTTTCTTT	CASSPPGGVVVEAFF
TRBV18	TRBJ2-7	.	TRBD2	TGTGCCAGCTCACCCTGGACTAGCGGCTACGAGCAGTACTTC	CASSPWTSGYEQYF
TRBV11-2	TRBJ1-2	.	.	TGTGCCAGCAGACCTACTATTGGGGGGTCGGACTATGGCTACACCTTC	CASRPTIGGSDYGYTF
TRBV28	TRBJ1-2	.	.	TGTGCCAGCAGTTTGAGACAGGACGGCTACACCTTC	CASSLRQDGYTF
TRBV10-1	TRBJ2-1	.	TRBD1	TGCGCCAGCAGTGAGTATTCAGGGGGCCGGCGGAATGAGCAGTTCTTC	CASSEYSGGRRNEQFF
TRBV24-1	TRBJ1-5	.	.	TGTGCCACCAGTGATTCGCTGGGGGCAGGGCCCAATCAGCCCCAGCATTTT	CATSDSLGAGPNQPQHF
TRBV28	TRBJ2-5	.	TRBD1	TGTGCCAGCAGTCCTACGACAGGGGGCACGGAGACCCAGTACTTC	CASSPTTGGTETQYF
TRBV7-9	TRBJ2-2	.	.	TGTGCCAGCAGCGCGACCGGGGAGCTGTTTTTT	CASSATGELFF
TRBV9	TRBJ2-6	.	TRBD1	TGTGCCAGCAGCGTCGGGACAGGGGGCTCTGGGGCCAACGTCCTGACTTTC	CASSVGTGGSGANVLTF
TRBV19	TRBJ1-2	.	.	TGTGCCAGTAGTATTAAGTCGGATGGAGTCTATGGCTACACCTTC	CASSIKSDGVYGYTF
TRBV20-1	TRBJ2-7	.	.	TGCAGTGCTAGTTTAGCTCGGTACGAGCAGTACTTC	CSASLARYEQYF
TRBV28	TRBJ2-2	.	TRBD2	TGTGCCACCCAATCCCTAGCGGGAGTATACACCGGGGAGCTGTTTTTT	CATQSLAGVYTGELFF
TRBV18	TRBJ1-3	.	.	TGTGCCAGCTCACCTGCGCCACCGAGCTCTGGAAACACCATATATTTT	CASSPAPPSSGNTIYF
TRBV20-1	TRBJ2-5	once	.	TGCAGTGCTAGTAGGGGCCAGTCACAAGAGACCCAGTACTTC	CSASRGQSQETQYF
TRBV30	TRBJ2-7	.	.	TGTGCCTGGGACAGCCTTCGGGAGCAGTACTTC	CAWDSLREQYF
TRBV6-6	TRBJ2-3	.	.	TGTGCCAGCAGGAGCACCCGCACAGATACGCAGTATTTT	CASRSTRTDTQYF
TRBV10-2	TRBJ1-6	.	TRBD1	TGCGCCAGCAGTGAGGGGGACAGCAATTCACCCCTCCACTTT	CASSEGDSNSPLHF
TRBV27	TRBJ2-7	.	TRBD1	TGTGCCAGCAGTTTAGACAGGGTAGCCTACGAGCAGTACTTC	CASSLDRVAYEQYF
TRBV7-9	TRBJ2-7	.	.	TGTGCCAGCAGCGTGGCGGCAGGGTGGAACGAGCAGTACTTC	CASSVAAGWNEQYF
TRBV15	TRBJ1-2	.	.	TGTGCCACCAGCATGGGCAGGGGTCAGGAACTCACTAACTATGGCTACACCTTC	CATSMGRGQELTNYGYTF
TRBV19	TRBJ2-5	.	.	TGTGCCAGTACCCCCCGAGGACTCGGGGAGACCCAGTACTTC	CASTPRGLGETQYF
TRBV19	TRBJ1-1	once	.	TGTGCCAGTAGTATTAGTATTTTAAACGCTGAAGCTTTCTTT	CASSISILNAEAFF
TRBV28	TRBJ2-7	once	.	TGTGCCAGCAGTTTCAGTGGAGGGGCAGGGAGGTTCTACGAGCAGTACTTC	CASSFSGGAGRFYEQYF
TRBV7-8	TRBJ2-5	.	TRBD2	TGTGCCAGCAGCTTTTCAGGAGCGGGATACCAAGAGACCCAGTACTTC	CASSFSGAGYQETQYF
TRBV28	TRBJ2-1	.	TRBD1	TGTGCCAGCAGGCCCAGGGGGCGCCGCGGCCATGAGCAGTTCTTC	CASRPRGRRGHEQFF
TRBV28	TRBJ2-3	.	TRBD2	TGTGCCAGCAGTTACCCCTCTGCGGGAGGAAATGTGGATACGCAGTATTTT	CASSYPSAGGNVDTQYF
TRBV5-4	TRBJ2-2	.	.	TGTGCCAGCAGCTTGGCCCCACTCATAGCGAACACCGGGGAGCTGTTTTTT	CASSLAPLIANTGELFF
TRBV6-2/TRBV6-3	TRBJ2-7	.	TRBD2	TGTGCCAGCAGTTCCTTACAGCGGGAACCCTACGAGCAGTACTTC	CASSSLQREPYEQYF
TRBV6-5	TRBJ2-7	once	TRBD1	TGTGCCAGCAGGCTCCGGGACAGGGGGTTGTTTGAGCAGTACTTC	CASRLRDRGLFEQYF
TRBV11-3	TRBJ2-1	few	.	TGTGCCAGCAGCCGAATGTCGGGAGTCAATGAGCAGTTCTTC	CASSRMSGVNEQFF
TRBV11-2	TRBJ2-4	.	.	TGTGCCAGCAGCTTGGCTGTGGGACTCAACTTAAACATTCAGTACTTC	CASSLAVGLNLNIQYF
TRBV5-1	TRBJ2-7	.	TRBD2	TGCGCCAGCAGCCCGGGACTAGCGGGAGTAGAGCAGTACTTC	CASSPGLAGVEQYF
TRBV30	TRBJ2-1	.	.	TGTGCCTGGAGCAGGGACACCAAAGGGAATGAGCAGTTCTTC	CAWSRDTKGNEQFF
TRBV19	TRBJ2-5	.	.	TGTGCCAGTAGCCGGGACTGGTCGAGAGAGACCCAGTACTTC	CASSRDWSRETQYF
TRBV5-8	TRBJ2-6	.	.	TGTGCCAGCTTAAGGGCGGGTCCTTCAGGGGCCAACGTCCTGACTTTC	CASLRAGPSGANVLTF
TRBV28	TRBJ1-6	.	.	TGTGCCAGCAGTCCAGCCGACAGGTTCCCCTATAATTCACCCCTCCACTTT	CASSPADRFPYNSPLHF
TRBV19	TRBJ2-6	.	TRBD2	TGTGCCAGTTCCTGGGAGGGTGCTGGGGCCAACGTCCTGACTTTC	CASSWEGAGANVLTF